The sequence of this T cell receptor (beta chain) was determined in a study of blood T cell repertoires in COVID-19. Study context: Donors in the United States, Italy and Spain gave samples during acute or convalescent COVID-19. Sources were T cells, B-cell-depleted T cells, or PBMCs; the material itself was cDNA or gDNA.

This CDR3 has 14 amino acids. The germline V gene has CDR1 ENHRY and CDR2 SYGVKD. Losses at the gene ends were 6 bases for V and 5 bases for J; bases not matched to a gene: 6. Per the original methods: Researchers report that nucleated cell counts were estimated from reference gene primer amplification. TCRdb's table, derived via immunoSEQ multiplex PCR, lists solely in-frame clones and lacks some. V and J calls and clone size are copied from that table; D and trimming were computed from the DNA. The table records nearly 65,000 clones, around 84% of them present only once. The receptor comes from a human donor in a cohort sampled during active COVID-19. The sequencing sample was made of peripheral blood. The chain carries TRBV10-3 and TRBJ1-5; 8 positions match TRBD1. CDR3 sequence (DNA): TGTGCCATCAGCTGGACAGGGAGCGATCAGCCCCAGCATTTT. Translation: CAISWTGSDQPQHF.